Ten or more counts support the clone carrying this T cell receptor (beta chain). TCRdb itself ran the 5' RACE reads through MiXCR, one entry per CDR3 protein. Here the sample spans 65,000 to 70,000 distinct CDR3 sequences, around 3.9% being singletons. This sample was included in a study of neurological immune-mediated disorders. Germline V gene sequence: CDR1 MNHEY, CDR2 SMNVEV (reference sequence). This CDR3 comprises 15 residues. Germline trimming cut 6 bases from V and 2 bases from J; bases unmatched to any gene: 7. Sample: PBMCs. The TCR was taken from a man aged 25-45 years with multiple sclerosis. The chain is built from TRBV27 and TRBJ2-7; 10 bases are shared with TRBD1. The CDR3 here is CASRPGTGVTYEQYF. CDR3 coding DNA: TGTGCCAGCAGGCCCGGGACAGGGGTGACCTACGAGCAGTACTTC.